The rows below give T cell receptor beta chains drawn from one sample of a study of control samples from healthy donors and cancer patients. The data were produced by immunoSEQ multiplex PCR, yet TCRdb's version contains in-frame clones alone and is incomplete. Among around 140,000 clones listed, 94% were seen once. Sample: blood. The receptors originated from a man in his forties or fifties in good health. The CDR3 runs from the conserved cysteine through the conserved F or W.

CDR3	V	J
CASSLAKGDRSF	TRBV5-6	TRBJ2-3
CATATGTGEHEQYF	TRBV19	TRBJ2-7
CASSLRGDAFF	TRBV7-9	TRBJ1-1
CASGYPQQYF	TRBV12-5	TRBJ2-7
CASSLNGHLNTEAFF	TRBV5-4	TRBJ1-1
CASAELAGGTDTQYF	TRBV6-4	TRBJ2-3
CASSPTGGYGYTF	TRBV28	TRBJ1-2
CASSESGPKGQGETQYF	TRBV25-1	TRBJ2-5
CASSQDRGNTEAFF	TRBV10-1	TRBJ1-1
CASSPSGTANEKLFF	TRBV4-1	TRBJ1-4
CASSLDGQGGYEQYF	TRBV7-2	TRBJ2-7
CASSQDLVYGYTF	TRBV4-2	TRBJ1-2
CASSLDPSGNTEAFF	TRBV11-2	TRBJ1-1
CAWSPTLGRGLTEAFF	TRBV30	TRBJ1-1